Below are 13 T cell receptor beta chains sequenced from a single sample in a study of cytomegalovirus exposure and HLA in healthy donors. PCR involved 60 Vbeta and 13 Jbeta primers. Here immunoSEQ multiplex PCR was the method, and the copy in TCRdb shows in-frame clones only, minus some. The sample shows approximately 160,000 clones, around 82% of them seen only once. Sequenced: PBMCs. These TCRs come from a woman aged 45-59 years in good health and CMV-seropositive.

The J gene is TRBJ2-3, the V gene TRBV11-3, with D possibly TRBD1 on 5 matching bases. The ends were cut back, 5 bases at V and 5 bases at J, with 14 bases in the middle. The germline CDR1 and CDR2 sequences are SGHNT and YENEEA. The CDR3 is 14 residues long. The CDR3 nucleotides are TGTGCCAGCAGCAGAAGGGGCGACAGAGATACGCAGTATTTT. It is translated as CASSRRGDRDTQYF.

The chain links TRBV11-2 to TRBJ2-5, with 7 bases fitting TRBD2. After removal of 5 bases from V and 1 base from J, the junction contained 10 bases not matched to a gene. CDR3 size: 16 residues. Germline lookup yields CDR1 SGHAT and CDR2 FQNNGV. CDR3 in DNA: TGTGCCAGCAGCCCTCAAATGGGAGGGGTCCAAGAGACCCAGTACTTC. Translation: CASSPQMGGVQETQYF.

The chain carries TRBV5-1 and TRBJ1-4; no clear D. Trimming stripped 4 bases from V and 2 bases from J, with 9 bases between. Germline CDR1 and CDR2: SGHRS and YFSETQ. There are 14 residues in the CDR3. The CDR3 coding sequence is TGCGCCAGCAGCGTTGCGGGCACTAATGAAAAACTGTTTTTT. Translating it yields CASSVAGTNEKLFF. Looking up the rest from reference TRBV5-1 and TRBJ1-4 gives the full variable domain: KAGVTQTPRYLIKTRGQQVTLSCSPISGHRSVSWYQQTPGQGLQFLFEYFSETQRNKGNFPGRFSGRQFSNSRSEMNVSTLELGDSALYLCASSVAGTNEKLFFGSGTQLSVL.

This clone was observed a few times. The CDR3 spells CASSQLGRGVDEQFF. In DNA form, the CDR3 reads TGTGCCAGCAGCCAGCTGGGGCGGGGAGTCGATGAGCAGTTCTTC. V and J are TRBV7-2 and TRBJ2-1; D might be TRBD2 (6 bases). The germline V and J ends were trimmed by 5 bases and 8 bases, with 19 bases remaining between them. The CDR3 has 15 residues. Germline lookup yields CDR1 SGHTA and CDR2 FQGNSA.

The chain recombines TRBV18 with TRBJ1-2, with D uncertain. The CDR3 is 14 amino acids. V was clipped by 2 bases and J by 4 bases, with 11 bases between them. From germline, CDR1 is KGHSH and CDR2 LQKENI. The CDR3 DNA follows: TGTGCCAGCTCACCAAGGCAGGTCCCCTATGGCTACACCTTC. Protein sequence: CASSPRQVPYGYTF. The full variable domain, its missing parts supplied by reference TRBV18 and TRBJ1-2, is NAGVMQNPRHLVRRRGQEARLRCSPMKGHSHVYWYRQLPEEGLKFMVYLQKENIIDESGMPKERFSAEFPKEGPSILRIQQVVRGDSAAYFCASSPRQVPYGYTFGSGTRLTVV.

CDR3 DNA: TGTGCCAGCAACCCGGGGACAGGGGCCTACGAGCAGTACTTC. Encoded protein: CASNPGTGAYEQYF. The J gene is TRBJ2-7, the V gene TRBV27; 10 bases line up with TRBD1. CDR3 length: 14 amino acids. Per the germline V gene, CDR1 is MNHEY and CDR2 is SMNVEV (reference sequence). V lost 7 bases and J lost 2; bases outside the gene matches: 5.

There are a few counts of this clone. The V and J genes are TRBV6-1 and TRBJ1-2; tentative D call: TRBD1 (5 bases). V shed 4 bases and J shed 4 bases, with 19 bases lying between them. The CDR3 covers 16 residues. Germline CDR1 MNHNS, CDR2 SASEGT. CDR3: CASSGAAGKAFYGYTF. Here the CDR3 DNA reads TGTGCCAGCAGTGGTGCTGCAGGGAAAGCTTTCTATGGCTACACCTTC.

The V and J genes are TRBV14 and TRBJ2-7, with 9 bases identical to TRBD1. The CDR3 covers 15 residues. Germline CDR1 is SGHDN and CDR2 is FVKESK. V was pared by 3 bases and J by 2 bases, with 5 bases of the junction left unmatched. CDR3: CASSHTGGGPYEQYF. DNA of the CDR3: TGTGCCAGCAGCCACACAGGGGGCGGACCCTACGAGCAGTACTTC.

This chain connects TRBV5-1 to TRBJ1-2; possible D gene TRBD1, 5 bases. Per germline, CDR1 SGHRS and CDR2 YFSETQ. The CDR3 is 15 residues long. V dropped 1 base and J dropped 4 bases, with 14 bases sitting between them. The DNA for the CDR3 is TGCGCCAGCAGCTTGTTGGGGCAGTCGGGCTATGGCTACACCTTC. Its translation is CASSLLGQSGYGYTF.

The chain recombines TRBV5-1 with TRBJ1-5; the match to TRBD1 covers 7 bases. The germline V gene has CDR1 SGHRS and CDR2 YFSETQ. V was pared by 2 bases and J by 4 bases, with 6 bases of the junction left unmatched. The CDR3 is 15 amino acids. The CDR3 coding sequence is TGCGCCAGCAGCTTAGGGGACAGCGGTAATCAGCCCCAGCATTTT. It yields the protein CASSLGDSGNQPQHF.

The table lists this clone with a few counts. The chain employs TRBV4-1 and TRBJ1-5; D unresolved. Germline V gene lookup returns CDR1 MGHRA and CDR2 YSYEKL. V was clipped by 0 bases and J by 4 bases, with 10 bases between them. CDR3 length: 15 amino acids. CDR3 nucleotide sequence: TGCGCCAGCAGCCAAGAGGTAAGAGGGAATCAGCCCCAGCATTTT. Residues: CASSQEVRGNQPQHF.

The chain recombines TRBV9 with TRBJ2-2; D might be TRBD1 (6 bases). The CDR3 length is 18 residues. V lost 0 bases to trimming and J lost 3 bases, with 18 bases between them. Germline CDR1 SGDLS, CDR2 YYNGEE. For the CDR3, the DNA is TGTGCCAGCAGCGTAGTCCCCGCAGGACAGTTAGACACCGGGGAGCTGTTTTTT. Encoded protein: CASSVVPAGQLDTGELFF.

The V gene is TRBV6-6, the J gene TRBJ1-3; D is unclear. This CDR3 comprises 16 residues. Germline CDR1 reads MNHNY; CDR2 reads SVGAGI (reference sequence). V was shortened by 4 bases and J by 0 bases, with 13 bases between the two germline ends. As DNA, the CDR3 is TGTGCCAGCAGTTTAACAGCTACAATCTCTGGAAACACCATATATTTT. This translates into CASSLTATISGNTIYF.